This T cell receptor beta chain is from a study of blood T cell repertoires in COVID-19. Study-level information: Sample material is recorded as cDNA or gDNA derived from T cells, B-cell-depleted T cells, or PBMCs.

The junction had 10 bases not matched to a gene; V was cut back by 6 bases and J by 8 bases. The germline gives CDR1 SGHTA, CDR2 FQGNSA. The CDR3 covers 15 residues. In assigning cohorts, the study relied on participant-reported clinical history. TCRdb keeps only in-frame clones here, not all; method: immunoSEQ multiplex PCR. The sample has 300,000 to 350,000 clones, about 88% seen once; the top ten hold about 0.94%. The J gene is TRBJ2-1, the V gene TRBV7-2; 10 bases map to TRBD2. This clonotype originated in a woman aged 30 to 39 who had been exposed to COVID-19. The sequenced sample was PBMCs or T cells enriched from blood (not recorded which). The CDR3 is CASSSFLAGDDEQFF. The CDR3 region has the DNA TGTGCCAGCAGTTCCTTCCTAGCGGGAGACGATGAGCAGTTCTTC.